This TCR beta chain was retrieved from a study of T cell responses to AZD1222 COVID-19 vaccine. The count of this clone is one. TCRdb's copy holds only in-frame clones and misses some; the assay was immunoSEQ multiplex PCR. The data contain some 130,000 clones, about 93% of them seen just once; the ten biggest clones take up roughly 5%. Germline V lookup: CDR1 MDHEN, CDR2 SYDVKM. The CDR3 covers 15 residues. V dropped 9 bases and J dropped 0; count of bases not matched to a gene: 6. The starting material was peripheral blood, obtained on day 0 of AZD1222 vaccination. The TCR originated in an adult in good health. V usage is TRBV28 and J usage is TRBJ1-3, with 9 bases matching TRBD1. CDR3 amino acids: CARPDRGSSGNTIYF. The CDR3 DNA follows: TGTGCCAGACCAGACAGGGGGAGCTCTGGAAACACCATATATTTT.